The 5 T cell receptor beta chains in this list originate from one sample, sequenced in a study of T cell responses to AZD1222 COVID-19 vaccine. Produced via immunoSEQ multiplex PCR; TCRdb's table is partial and in-frame only. The sample lists 150,000 or so clones, 80% to 85% occurring once. This specimen consisted of peripheral blood, obtained on day 0 of MenACWY control vaccination. The source of these receptors is an adult in good health.

This clone was seen repeatedly, ten times or more. The J gene is TRBJ2-7, the V gene TRBV5-5, with TRBD1 as a possible D gene (5 bases). CDR3 length equals 15 residues. Germline V CDR1 and CDR2: SGHKS, YYEKEE (reference sequence). Between the trimmed V and J ends, which lost 0 bases and 0 bases, there was a span of 10 bases. CDR3 sequence reads: CASSLAQGRSYEQYV. The CDR3 bases are TGTGCCAGCAGCTTGGCCCAGGGCCGCTCCTACGAGCAGTACGTC.

The rearrangement joins TRBV19 to TRBJ1-3; no clear D gene. The CDR3 is made up of 14 amino acids. Germline CDR1 LNHDA, CDR2 SQIVND (reference sequence). Trimming pared 7 bases from V and 0 bases from J, leaving 10 bases between. The DNA of the CDR3 is TGTGCCAGTAACGCGGGAAGCTCTGGAAACACCATATATTTT. Protein product: CASNAGSSGNTIYF.

V usage is TRBV7-9 and J usage is TRBJ2-4; D may be TRBD1 (6 bases). There are 17 residues in the CDR3. From germline, CDR1 is SEHNR and CDR2 FQNEAQ (reference sequence). Trimming cost V 5 bases and J 2 bases, with 19 bases left between them. CDR3 residues: CASSPGGSTGPKNIQYF. CDR3 sequence (DNA): TGTGCCAGCAGCCCAGGCGGGTCAACAGGGCCCAAAAACATTCAGTACTTC.

The chain carries TRBV7-2 and TRBJ1-1, with D tentatively TRBD1 (5 bases). The CDR3 runs 18 residues. V lost 5 bases to trimming and J lost 0 bases, with 22 bases between them. The germline V gene encodes CDR1 SGHTA and CDR2 FQGNSA. CDR3 nucleotide sequence: TGTGCCAGCAGCCCCCTTTCGTCAGGGAATCCCATGAACACTGAAGCTTTCTTT. Its translation is CASSPLSSGNPMNTEAFF.

The rearrangement joins TRBV5-4 to TRBJ1-2, with 12 nucleotides matching TRBD1. The CDR3 has 17 amino acids. J was trimmed by 4 bases and V by 4 bases; bases with no gene match: 11. Per germline, CDR1 SGHNT and CDR2 YYREEE (reference sequence). The CDR3 loop is CASSPYGGTGGGYGYTF. In DNA form, the CDR3 reads TGTGCCAGCAGCCCATATGGGGGGACAGGGGGCGGCTATGGCTACACCTTC.